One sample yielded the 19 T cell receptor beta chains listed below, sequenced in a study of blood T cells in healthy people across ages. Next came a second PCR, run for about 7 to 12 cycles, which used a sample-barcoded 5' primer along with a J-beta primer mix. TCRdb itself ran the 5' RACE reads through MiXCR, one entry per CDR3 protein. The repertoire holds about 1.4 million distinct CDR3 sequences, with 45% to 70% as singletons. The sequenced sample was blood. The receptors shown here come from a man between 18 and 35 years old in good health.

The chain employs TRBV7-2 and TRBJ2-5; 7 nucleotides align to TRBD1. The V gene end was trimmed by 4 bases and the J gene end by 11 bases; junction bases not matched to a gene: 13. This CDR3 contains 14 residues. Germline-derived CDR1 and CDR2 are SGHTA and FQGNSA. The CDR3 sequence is CASSSDRWRWEQYF. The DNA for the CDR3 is TGTGCCAGCAGCTCGGACAGGTGGAGGTGGGAGCAGTACTTC.

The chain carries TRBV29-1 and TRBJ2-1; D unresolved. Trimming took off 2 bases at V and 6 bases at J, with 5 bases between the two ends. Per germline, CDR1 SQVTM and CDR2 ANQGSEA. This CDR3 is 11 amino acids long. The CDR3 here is CSVETSNEQFF. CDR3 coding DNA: TGCAGCGTTGAAACGAGCAATGAGCAGTTCTTC.

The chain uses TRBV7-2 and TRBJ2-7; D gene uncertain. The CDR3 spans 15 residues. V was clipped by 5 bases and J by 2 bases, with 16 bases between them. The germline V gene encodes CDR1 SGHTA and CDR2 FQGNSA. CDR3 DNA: TGTGCCAGCAGCATGGACGGTTGGGGTACCTACGAGCAGTACTTC. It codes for CASSMDGWGTYEQYF.

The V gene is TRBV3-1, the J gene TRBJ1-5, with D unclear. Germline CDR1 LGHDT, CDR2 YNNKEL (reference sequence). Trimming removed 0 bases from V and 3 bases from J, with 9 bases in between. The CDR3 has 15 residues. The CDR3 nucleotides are TGTGCCAGCAGCCAAGAGGCAGGAATCAATCAGCCCCAGCATTTT. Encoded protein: CASSQEAGINQPQHF.

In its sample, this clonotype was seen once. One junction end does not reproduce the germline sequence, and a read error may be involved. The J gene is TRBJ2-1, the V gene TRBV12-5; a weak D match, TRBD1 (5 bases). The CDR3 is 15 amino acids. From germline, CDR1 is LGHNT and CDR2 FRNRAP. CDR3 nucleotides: TGTGCTAGTGGTTTGGTAGAAGACAGTACCAATGGGCAGTTCTTC. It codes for CASGLVEDSTNGQFF.

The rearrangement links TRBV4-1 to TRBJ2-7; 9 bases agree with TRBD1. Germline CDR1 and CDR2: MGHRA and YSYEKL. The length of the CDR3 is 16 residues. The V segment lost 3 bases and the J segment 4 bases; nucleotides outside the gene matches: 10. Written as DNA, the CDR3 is TGCGCCAGCAGCCACACACAAGTAGGGACAGGGTACGAGCAGTACTTC. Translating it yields CASSHTQVGTGYEQYF.

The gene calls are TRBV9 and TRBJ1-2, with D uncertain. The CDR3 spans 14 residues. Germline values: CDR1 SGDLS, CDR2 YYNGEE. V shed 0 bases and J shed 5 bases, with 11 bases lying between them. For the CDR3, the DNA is TGTGCCAGCAGCGTAGGACACTTGCCGTATGGCTACACCTTC. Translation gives CASSVGHLPYGYTF.

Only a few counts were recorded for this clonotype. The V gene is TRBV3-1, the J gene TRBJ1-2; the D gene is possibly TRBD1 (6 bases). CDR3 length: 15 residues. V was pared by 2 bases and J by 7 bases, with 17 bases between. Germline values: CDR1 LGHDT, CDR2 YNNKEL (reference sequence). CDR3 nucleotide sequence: TGTGCCAGCAGCCAAATGTTATCAGGGGCAGGTGGCTACACCTTC. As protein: CASSQMLSGAGGYTF.

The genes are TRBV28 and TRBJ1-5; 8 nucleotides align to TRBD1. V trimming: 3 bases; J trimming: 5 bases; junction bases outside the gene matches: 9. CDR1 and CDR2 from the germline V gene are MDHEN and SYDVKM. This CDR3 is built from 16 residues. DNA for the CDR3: TGTGCCAGCAGTTTGTATGGGGACAGGTTTTATCAGCCCCAGCATTTT. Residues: CASSLYGDRFYQPQHF.

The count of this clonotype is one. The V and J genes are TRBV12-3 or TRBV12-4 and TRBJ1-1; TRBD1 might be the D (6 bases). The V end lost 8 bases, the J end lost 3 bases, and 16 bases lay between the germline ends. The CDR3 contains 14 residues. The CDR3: CASPGHRQDTEAFF. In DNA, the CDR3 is TGTGCCAGCCCGGGACATCGTCAGGACACTGAAGCTTTCTTT.

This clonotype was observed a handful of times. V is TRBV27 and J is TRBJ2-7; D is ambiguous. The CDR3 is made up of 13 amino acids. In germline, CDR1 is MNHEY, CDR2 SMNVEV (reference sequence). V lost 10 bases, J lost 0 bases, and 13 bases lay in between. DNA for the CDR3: TGTGCCACCAGATCTAGGACCTCCTACGAGCAGTACTTC. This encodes CATRSRTSYEQYF.

Written as DNA, the CDR3 is TGTGCCAGCAGCCCACCGGACTTCTACGAGCAGTACTTC. Amino acid sequence: CASSPPDFYEQYF. The J gene is TRBJ2-7, the V gene TRBV7-9, with D perhaps TRBD2 (5 bases). CDR3 length: 13 residues. Germline V lookup: CDR1 SEHNR, CDR2 FQNEAQ (reference sequence). With 5 bases removed from V and 3 bases from J, the gap between germline ends came to 11 bases. Filled out from reference TRBV7-9 and TRBJ2-7, the complete variable domain reads DTGVSQNPRHKITKRGQNVTFRCDPISEHNRLYWYRQTLGQGPEFLTYFQNEAQLEKSRLLSDRFSAERPKGSFSTLEIQRTEQGDSAMYLCASSPPDFYEQYFGPGTRLTVT.

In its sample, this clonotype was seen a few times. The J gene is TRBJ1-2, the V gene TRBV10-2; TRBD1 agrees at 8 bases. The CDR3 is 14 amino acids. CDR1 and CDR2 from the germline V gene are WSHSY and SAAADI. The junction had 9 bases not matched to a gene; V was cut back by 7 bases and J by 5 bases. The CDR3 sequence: CASIPGTGVYGYTF. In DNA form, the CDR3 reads TGCGCCAGCATTCCCGGGACAGGCGTTTATGGCTACACCTTC.

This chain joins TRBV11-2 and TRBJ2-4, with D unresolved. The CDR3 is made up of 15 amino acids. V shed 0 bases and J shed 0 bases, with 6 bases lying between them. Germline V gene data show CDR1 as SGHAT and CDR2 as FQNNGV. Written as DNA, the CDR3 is TGTGCCAGCAGCTTAGACGCAGTAGCCAAAAACATTCAGTACTTC. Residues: CASSLDAVAKNIQYF.

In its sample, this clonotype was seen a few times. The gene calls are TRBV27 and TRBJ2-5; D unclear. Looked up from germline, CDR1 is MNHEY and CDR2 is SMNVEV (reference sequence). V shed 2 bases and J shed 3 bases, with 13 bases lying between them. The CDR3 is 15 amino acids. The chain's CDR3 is CASSLAWGGEETQYF. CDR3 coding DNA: TGTGCCAGCAGTTTAGCTTGGGGTGGGGAAGAGACCCAGTACTTC.

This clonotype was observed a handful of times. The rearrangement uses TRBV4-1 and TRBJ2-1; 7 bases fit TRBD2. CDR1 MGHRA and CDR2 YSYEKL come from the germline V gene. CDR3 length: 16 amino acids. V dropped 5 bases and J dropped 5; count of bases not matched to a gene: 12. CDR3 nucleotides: TGCGCCAGCAGCTCGCCGGCTAGCGGTGCAAACAATGAGCAGTTCTTC. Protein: CASSSPASGANNEQFF.

The chain's CDR3 is CASSFRTSGFSTGELFF. For the CDR3, the DNA is TGTGCCAGCAGTTTTCGAACTAGCGGATTTAGTACCGGGGAGCTGTTTTTT. The gene calls are TRBV12-3 or TRBV12-4 and TRBJ2-2, with TRBD2 matching 8 bases. There are 17 residues in the CDR3. The V gene end was trimmed by 3 bases and the J gene end by 5 bases; junction bases not matched to a gene: 11.

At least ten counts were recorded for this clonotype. The CDR3, as DNA: TGTGCCAGCAGCCGGAGCACAGATACGCAGTATTTT. Translation: CASSRSTDTQYF. The rearrangement links TRBV11-2 to TRBJ2-3; D not resolved. This CDR3 has 12 amino acids. The ends were cut back, 5 bases at V and 0 bases at J, with 3 bases in the middle. The germline V gene encodes CDR1 SGHAT and CDR2 FQNNGV. Filled out from reference TRBV11-2 and TRBJ2-3, the complete variable domain reads EAGVAQSPRYKIIEKRQSVAFWCNPISGHATLYWYQQILGQGPKLLIQFQNNGVVDDSQLPKDRFSAERLKGVDSTLKIQPAKLEDSAVYLCASSRSTDTQYFGPGTRLTVL.

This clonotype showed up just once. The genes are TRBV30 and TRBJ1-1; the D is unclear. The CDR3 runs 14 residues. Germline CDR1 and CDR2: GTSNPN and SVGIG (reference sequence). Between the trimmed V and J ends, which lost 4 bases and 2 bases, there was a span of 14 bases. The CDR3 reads CAWTPGVANTEAFF. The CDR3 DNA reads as TGTGCCTGGACCCCGGGAGTGGCAAACACTGAAGCTTTCTTT.